The 7 T cell receptor beta chains below come from one sample, sequenced in a study of CD8 T cells in Susac syndrome. Roughly 0.45 to 1 ug RNA was reverse transcribed with random hexamers. From the immunoSEQ multiplex PCR reads, TCRdb called clonotypes with MiXCR, one entry per CDR3 protein. This table holds some 130,000 distinct CDR3 sequences, just under 95% found once. The sample was CD8+ T cells from PBMCs. Source of these receptors: a human donor with Susac syndrome.

The chain links TRBV5-1 to TRBJ2-5; a weak D match, TRBD1 (5 bases). V dropped 0 bases and J dropped 5 bases, with 14 bases sitting between them. This CDR3 is built from 15 residues. Germline V gene sequence: CDR1 SGHRS, CDR2 YFSETQ. The DNA of the CDR3 is TGCGCCAGCAGCTTGGGTGACAGATTTCGGGAGACCCAGTACTTC. Translating gives CASSLGDRFRETQYF.

CDR3 loop: CASSYMGAYGYTF. As DNA, the CDR3 is TGTGCCAGCAGTTATATGGGGGCGTATGGCTACACCTTC. The chain employs TRBV6-5 and TRBJ1-2; a possible D gene is TRBD1 (6 bases). This CDR3 is built from 13 residues. V shed 3 bases and J shed 5 bases, with 10 bases lying between them. Germline V gene data show CDR1 as MNHEY and CDR2 as SVGAGI.

The rearrangement links TRBV5-1 to TRBJ1-1, with D unclear. CDR1 is SGHRS, CDR2 YFSETQ, per germline. Trimming left V 0 bases short and J 11 bases short, with 20 bases between. The CDR3 is made up of 15 amino acids. CDR3 nucleotides: TGCGCCAGCAGCTTGGTGAAAGGTCGCGCCCCGTCCGCTTTCTTT. Translated, it gives CASSLVKGRAPSAFF.

V usage is TRBV29-1 and J usage is TRBJ1-2; no definite D call. CDR3 length equals 11 residues. Between the trimmed V and J ends, which lost 6 bases and 6 bases, there was a span of 11 bases. Germline CDR1 SQVTM, CDR2 ANQGSEA. CDR3 region: CSVAGPDGYTF. The CDR3 region has the DNA TGCAGCGTAGCTGGGCCTGATGGCTACACCTTC.

V and J are TRBV12-3 or TRBV12-4 and TRBJ2-7; D is uncertain. The CDR3 is made up of 12 amino acids. The V and J ends lost 7 bases and 10 bases respectively, with 17 bases between them. The CDR3 DNA reads TGTGCCAGCACCCCCGGGTCCGGCCCACAGTACTTC. It yields the protein CASTPGSGPQYF.

This clonotype has a single count. The CDR3 DNA reads TGCAGTGCTAGCCAAACAAGCCTCTACGAGCAGTACTTC. Translating it yields CSASQTSLYEQYF. This chain joins TRBV20-1 and TRBJ2-7; D gene ambiguous. CDR1 is DFQATT and CDR2 is SNEGSKA in the germline V gene (reference sequence). CDR3 size: 13 residues. The V end lost 3 bases, the J end lost 3 bases, and 12 bases lay between the germline ends.

The chain links TRBV11-2 to TRBJ1-3; D is unresolved. The V gene lost 6 bases and the J gene lost 0 bases, with 12 bases spanning the gap. Germline CDR1 is SGHAT and CDR2 is FQNNGV. The CDR3 is made up of 15 amino acids. CDR3 loop: CASRLRDNSGNTIYF. DNA of the CDR3: TGTGCCAGCAGGCTGCGCGATAACTCTGGAAACACCATATATTTT.